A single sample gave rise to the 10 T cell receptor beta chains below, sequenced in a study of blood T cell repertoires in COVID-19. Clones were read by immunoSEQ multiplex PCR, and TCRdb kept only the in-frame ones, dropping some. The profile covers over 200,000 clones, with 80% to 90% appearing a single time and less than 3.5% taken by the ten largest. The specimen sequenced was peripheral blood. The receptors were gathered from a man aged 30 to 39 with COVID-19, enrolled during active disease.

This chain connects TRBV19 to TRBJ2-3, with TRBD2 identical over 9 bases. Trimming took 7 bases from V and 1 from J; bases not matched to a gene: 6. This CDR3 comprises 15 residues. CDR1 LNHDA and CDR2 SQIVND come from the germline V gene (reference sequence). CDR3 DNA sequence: TGTGCCAGTACCTTGGGCGGGGGGGGCACAGATACGCAGTATTTT. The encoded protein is CASTLGGGGTDTQYF.

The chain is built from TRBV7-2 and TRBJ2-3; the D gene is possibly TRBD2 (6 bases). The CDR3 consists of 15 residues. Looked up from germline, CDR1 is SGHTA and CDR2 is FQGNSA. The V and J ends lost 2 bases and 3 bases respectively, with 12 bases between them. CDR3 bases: TGTGCCAGCAGCTTATTTTTTCGGGGGACAGATACGCAGTATTTT. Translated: CASSLFFRGTDTQYF.

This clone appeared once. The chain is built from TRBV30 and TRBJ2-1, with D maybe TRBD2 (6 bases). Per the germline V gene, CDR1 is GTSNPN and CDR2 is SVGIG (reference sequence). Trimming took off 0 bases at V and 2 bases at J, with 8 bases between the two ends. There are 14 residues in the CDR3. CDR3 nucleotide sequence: TGTGCCTGGAGTGTACTAGCAGCCTACAATGAGCAGTTCTTC. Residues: CAWSVLAAYNEQFF.

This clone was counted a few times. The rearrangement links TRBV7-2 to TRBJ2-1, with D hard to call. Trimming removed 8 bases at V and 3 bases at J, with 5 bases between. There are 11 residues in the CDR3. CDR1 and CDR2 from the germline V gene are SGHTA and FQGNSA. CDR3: CASLYYNEQFF. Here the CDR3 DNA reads TGTGCCAGCCTATACTACAATGAGCAGTTCTTC. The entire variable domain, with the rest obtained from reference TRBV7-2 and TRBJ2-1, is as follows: GAGVSQSPSNKVTEKGKDVELRCDPISGHTALYWYRQSLGQGLEFLIYFQGNSAPDKSGLPSDRFSAERTGGSVSTLTIQRTQQEDSAVYLCASLYYNEQFFGPGTRLTVL.

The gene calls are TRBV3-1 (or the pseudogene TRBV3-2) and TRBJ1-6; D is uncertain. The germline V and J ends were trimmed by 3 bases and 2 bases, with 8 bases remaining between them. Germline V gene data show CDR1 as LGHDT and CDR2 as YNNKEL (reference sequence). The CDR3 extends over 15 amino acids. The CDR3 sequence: CASSHEITYNSPLHF. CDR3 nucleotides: TGTGCCAGCAGCCACGAGATTACCTATAATTCACCCCTCCACTTT.

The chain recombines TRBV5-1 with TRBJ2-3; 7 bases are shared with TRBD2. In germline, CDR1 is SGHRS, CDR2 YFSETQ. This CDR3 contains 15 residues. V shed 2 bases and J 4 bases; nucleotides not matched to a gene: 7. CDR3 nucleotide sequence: TGCGCCAGCAGCTTCTGGCTAGCGGAGGCAGATACGCAGTATTTT. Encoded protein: CASSFWLAEADTQYF.

CDR3 sequence: CATSETGGRNTEAFF. CDR3 sequence (DNA): TGTGCCACCTCAGAGACAGGGGGCAGGAACACTGAAGCTTTCTTT. V and J are TRBV28 and TRBJ1-1, with 10 positions matching TRBD1. The CDR3 consists of 15 residues. The V gene end was trimmed by 10 bases and the J gene end by 1 base; junction bases not matched to a gene: 9. Looked up from germline, CDR1 is MDHEN and CDR2 is SYDVKM.

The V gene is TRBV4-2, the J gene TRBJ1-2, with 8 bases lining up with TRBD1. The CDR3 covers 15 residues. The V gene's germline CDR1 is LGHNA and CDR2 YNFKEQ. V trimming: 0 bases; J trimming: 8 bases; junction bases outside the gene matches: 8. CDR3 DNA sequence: TGTGCCAGCAGCCAAGAATTTCAGGGGGCGAGGGGCTACACCTTC. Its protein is CASSQEFQGARGYTF.

The CDR3: CASRQGLYSNQPQHF. Written as DNA, the CDR3 is TGTGCCAGCAGGCAAGGACTTTATAGCAATCAGCCCCAGCATTTT. This rearrangement joins TRBV6-6 to TRBJ1-5; unclear D gene. The V end was cut by 6 bases, the J end by 0 bases, with 12 bases between. Per germline, CDR1 MNHNY and CDR2 SVGAGI (reference sequence). The CDR3 length is 15 residues.

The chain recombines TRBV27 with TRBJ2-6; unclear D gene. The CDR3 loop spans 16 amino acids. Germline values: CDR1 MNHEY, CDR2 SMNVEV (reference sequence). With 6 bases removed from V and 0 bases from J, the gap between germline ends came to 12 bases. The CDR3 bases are TGTGCCAGCAGGCGGCAGAAAACCTCTGGGGCCAACGTCCTGACTTTC. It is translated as CASRRQKTSGANVLTF.